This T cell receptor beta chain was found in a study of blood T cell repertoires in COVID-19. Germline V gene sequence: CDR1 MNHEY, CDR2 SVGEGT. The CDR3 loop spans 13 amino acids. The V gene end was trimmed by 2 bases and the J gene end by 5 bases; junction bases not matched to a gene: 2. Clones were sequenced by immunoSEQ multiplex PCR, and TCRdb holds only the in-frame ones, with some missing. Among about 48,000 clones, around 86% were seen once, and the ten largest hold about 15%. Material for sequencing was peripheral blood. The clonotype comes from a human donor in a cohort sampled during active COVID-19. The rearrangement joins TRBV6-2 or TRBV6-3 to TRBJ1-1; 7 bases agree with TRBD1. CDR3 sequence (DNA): TGTGCCAGCAGTTACACAGGGGTGACTGAAGCTTTCTTT. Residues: CASSYTGVTEAFF.